The next 21 T cell receptor beta chains were all read from a single sample in a study of cytomegalovirus exposure and HLA in healthy donors. The PCR had 60 Vbeta and 13 Jbeta primers. TCRdb keeps only in-frame clones here, not all; method: immunoSEQ multiplex PCR. The data contain about 160,000 clones, around three quarters of them singletons. The sequencing sample was made of PBMCs. These receptor sequences come from a man between 35 and 55 years old in good health and CMV-seropositive.

This clone was counted once. Compared with germline, one end of the junction differs, possibly owing to a read error. This chain connects TRBV7-7 to TRBJ1-4, with 7 nucleotides matching TRBD1. Germline V gene sequence: CDR1 SSHAT, CDR2 FNYEAQ (reference sequence). CDR3 length: 13 residues. The CDR3 sequence: CASSSDRDEKLFF. CDR3 bases: TGTGCTAGCAGCTCCGACAGGGATGAAAAACTGTTTTTT.

This clone was recorded a few times. The chain carries TRBV19 and TRBJ1-1; no clear D gene. Germline assignment: CDR1 LNHDA and CDR2 SQIVND (reference sequence). The CDR3 totals 13 residues. Trimming left V 5 bases short and J 1 base short, with 8 bases between. CDR3 residues: CASSDRGNTEAFF. CDR3 in DNA: TGTGCCAGTAGTGATCGGGGGAACACTGAAGCTTTCTTT.

J is TRBJ1-5 and V is TRBV19, with 7 bases lining up with TRBD1. The junction had 8 bases not matched to a gene; V was cut back by 6 bases and J by 3 bases. This CDR3 is built from 15 residues. Per the germline V gene, CDR1 is LNHDA and CDR2 is SQIVND (reference sequence). The CDR3 sequence: CASRPGQVTNQPQHF. CDR3 nucleotide sequence: TGTGCCAGTAGACCAGGACAGGTCACCAATCAGCCCCAGCATTTT.

In this sample, this clone turned up a few times. The V and J genes are TRBV18 and TRBJ2-7; D might be TRBD1 (6 bases). Trimming pared 4 bases from V and 7 bases from J, leaving 14 bases between. Germline V gene data show CDR1 as KGHSH and CDR2 as LQKENI. The CDR3 spans 13 residues. In DNA form, the CDR3 reads TGTGCCAGCTCACGACTACAGGGAGAAGAGCAGTACTTC. Amino acids: CASSRLQGEEQYF.

The genes are TRBV7-9 and TRBJ1-6; 7 bases are a match to TRBD1. The CDR3 consists of 16 residues. CDR1 is SEHNR and CDR2 is FQNEAQ in the germline V gene (reference sequence). Germline trimming cut 3 bases from V and 0 bases from J; bases unmatched to any gene: 2. The CDR3 nucleotides are TGTGCCAGCAGCTTCAACAGGGGCTCCTATAATTCACCCCTCCACTTT. It specifies CASSFNRGSYNSPLHF.

The chain links TRBV27 to TRBJ1-5, with 7 bases aligning to TRBD1. Germline assignment: CDR1 MNHEY and CDR2 SMNVEV (reference sequence). The CDR3 spans 15 residues. The J segment lost 5 bases and the V segment lost 2 bases, leaving 6 bases of the junction unmatched. As DNA, the CDR3 is TGTGCCAGCAGTTTAGAACAGGGGAGGCATCAGCCCCAGCATTTT. Translated, it gives CASSLEQGRHQPQHF.

The chain employs TRBV30 and TRBJ2-7, with D perhaps TRBD2 (6 bases). CDR1 and CDR2 (germline): GTSNPN, SVGIG (reference sequence). The CDR3 is 13 amino acids. Trimming took off 0 bases at V and 5 bases at J, with 11 bases between the two ends. The CDR3 bases are TGTGCCTGGAGTGTGGGACTGGCCCACGAGCAGTACTTC. Protein product: CAWSVGLAHEQYF.

V gene TRBV19 combines with J gene TRBJ1-6, with TRBD1 matching 10 bases. Germline CDR1 reads LNHDA; CDR2 reads SQIVND (reference sequence). V was pared by 4 bases and J by 6 bases, with 3 bases of the junction left unmatched. CDR3 length equals 15 residues. The CDR3 sequence: CASSTRQGANSPLHF. The CDR3 DNA follows: TGTGCCAGTAGTACCAGACAGGGGGCTAATTCACCCCTCCACTTT. The whole variable domain, remainder taken from reference TRBV19 and TRBJ1-6, is DGGITQSPKYLFRKEGQNVTLSCEQNLNHDAMYWYRQDPGQGLRLIYYSQIVNDFQKGDIAEGYSVSREKKESFPLTVTSAQKNPTAFYLCASSTRQGANSPLHFGNGTRLTVT.

This clone has just one count. This chain joins TRBV6-1 and TRBJ2-5; D is undetermined. The ends were cut back, 10 bases at V and 2 bases at J, with 17 bases in the middle. The length of the CDR3 is 14 residues. CDR1 MNHNS and CDR2 SASEGT come from the germline V gene. The CDR3 loop is CAIWRGDPQETQYF. The CDR3 nucleotides read TGTGCCATCTGGAGAGGAGATCCACAAGAGACCCAGTACTTC.

This chain's CDR3 is CASSMRSGNSNQPQHF. DNA for the CDR3: TGTGCCAGTAGTATGAGGTCCGGTAATAGCAATCAGCCCCAGCATTTT. This sequence joins TRBV19 and TRBJ1-5; no clear D. V was pared by 3 bases and J by 0 bases, with 12 bases between. This CDR3 region has 16 residues. The germline gives CDR1 LNHDA, CDR2 SQIVND (reference sequence).

The chain uses TRBV30 and TRBJ1-2, with 10 bases lining up with TRBD1. With V trimmed by 2 bases and J by 6 bases, 9 bases remained unmatched. CDR1 and CDR2 from the germline V gene are GTSNPN and SVGIG (reference sequence). The CDR3 spans 15 residues. This CDR3 is CAWSLTPGQGHGYTF. The CDR3 bases are TGTGCCTGGAGTCTCACGCCGGGACAGGGGCATGGCTACACCTTC.

The rearrangement joins TRBV6-6 to TRBJ1-1; possibly TRBD1 for D (6 bases). Per germline, CDR1 MNHNY and CDR2 SVGAGI (reference sequence). Trimming stripped 4 bases from V and 1 base from J, with 16 bases between. This CDR3 comprises 16 residues. In DNA, the CDR3 is TGTGCCAGCAGTTTCAACAGGGATCGGGGGAACACTGAAGCTTTCTTT. This codes for CASSFNRDRGNTEAFF.

The J gene is TRBJ1-5, the V gene TRBV27; 7 nucleotides agree with TRBD1. Per germline, CDR1 MNHEY and CDR2 SMNVEV (reference sequence). V lost 4 bases, J lost 5 bases, and 2 bases stayed unmatched. The CDR3 runs to 13 residues. CDR3 loop: CASSSTGYQPQHF. For the CDR3, the DNA is TGTGCCAGCAGTTCGACAGGGTATCAGCCCCAGCATTTT.

This clone was detected only a few times. The V call is TRBV5-4, the J call TRBJ1-2; a possible D gene is TRBD1 (5 bases). The CDR3 sequence is 14 residues long. The V and J ends lost 4 bases and 2 bases respectively, with 12 bases between them. In germline, CDR1 is SGHNT, CDR2 YYREEE (reference sequence). This CDR3 reads CASSPLDRNYGYTF. DNA of the CDR3: TGTGCCAGCAGCCCGCTTGACAGAAACTATGGCTACACCTTC.

The genes are TRBV5-4 and TRBJ1-1, with D possibly being TRBD1 (6 bases). Germline CDR1 reads SGHNT; CDR2 reads YYREEE (reference sequence). The ends were cut back, 5 bases at V and 1 base at J, with 15 bases in the middle. This CDR3 contains 15 residues. This CDR3 reads CASRRGQRTNTEAFF. The CDR3 DNA reads as TGTGCCAGCAGACGTGGACAGCGAACGAACACTGAAGCTTTCTTT.

The rearrangement uses TRBV11-1 and TRBJ1-1; a weak D match, TRBD1 (6 bases). CDR3 length: 13 amino acids. V lost 5 bases and J lost 1, with 8 bases in between. The germline gives CDR1 SGHAT, CDR2 FQDESV (reference sequence). CDR3 DNA: TGTGCCAGCAGCCAGGACAGGAACACTGAAGCTTTCTTT. Its protein product is CASSQDRNTEAFF.

The V call is TRBV9, the J call TRBJ2-1; 9 bases agree with TRBD2. This CDR3 has 15 residues. The junction had 9 bases not matched to a gene; V was cut back by 1 base and J by 10 bases. The germline V gene has CDR1 SGDLS and CDR2 YYNGEE. In DNA form, the CDR3 reads TGTGCCAGCAGCGTAATTAGCGGGGGCCCCGGGGAGCAGTTCTTC. The encoded protein is CASSVISGGPGEQFF.

This chain uses TRBV7-2 with TRBJ1-5; D may be TRBD1 (5 bases). V was pared by 2 bases and J by 0 bases, with 8 bases between. CDR3 length: 15 amino acids. Germline-derived CDR1 and CDR2 are SGHTA and FQGNSA. CDR3 bases: TGTGCCAGCAGCTTAAGACAGAATAGCAATCAGCCCCAGCATTTT. Translating gives CASSLRQNSNQPQHF. The entire variable domain, with the rest obtained from reference TRBV7-2 and TRBJ1-5, is as follows: GAGVSQSPSNKVTEKGKDVELRCDPISGHTALYWYRQSLGQGLEFLIYFQGNSAPDKSGLPSDRFSAERTGGSVSTLTIQRTQQEDSAVYLCASSLRQNSNQPQHFGDGTRLSIL.

The V and J genes are TRBV5-1 and TRBJ2-5; maybe TRBD2 (5 bases). This CDR3 has 14 residues. The V end lost 1 base, the J end lost 5 bases, and 12 bases lay between the germline ends. Germline loops: CDR1 SGHRS, CDR2 YFSETQ. The CDR3 is CASSLSGVRETQYF. In DNA, the CDR3 is TGCGCCAGCAGCTTGTCCGGGGTAAGGGAGACCCAGTACTTC.

V is TRBV7-8 and J is TRBJ2-5, with 9 bases that match TRBD2. The germline V gene has CDR1 SGHVS and CDR2 FQNEAQ. CDR3 size: 17 residues. V lost 1 base and J lost 4; bases outside the gene matches: 10. The CDR3 sequence: CASSLGRWRGGRETQYF. CDR3 DNA: TGTGCCAGCAGCTTAGGTCGGTGGCGGGGGGGCAGAGAGACCCAGTACTTC.

This rearrangement joins TRBV21-1 to TRBJ1-6; the table's D call, TRBD1, has no DNA check behind it. TRBV21-1 is assigned pseudogene status. This CDR3 comprises 13 residues. The CDR3 reads CASSGQPNSPLHF. The CDR3 DNA reads as TGTGCCAGCAGCGGACAGCCCAATTCACCCCTCCACTTT.